What follows are 29 T cell receptor beta chains derived from one specimen sequenced in a study of spatial heterogeneity in lung cancer. One entry per CDR3 protein results from TCRdb running MiXCR on the 5' RACE reads. The sample includes roughly 13,000 distinct CDR3 sequences, 3% to 4% of them seen just once. Time point here: sample taken at primary tumor resection. Material for sequencing was whole RNA from tumor, nontumor lung or frozen PBMC, left unsorted. The sequencing here drew on PBMCs, taken at surgery. These receptors were taken from a male donor with early-stage non-small cell lung cancer.

This clonotype was counted many times. Being off target in a library aimed at alpha chains, this beta chain has a size of little meaning. V usage is TRBV3-1 and J usage is TRBJ2-7; a possible D gene is TRBD2 (7 bases). This CDR3 comprises 14 residues. Germline values: CDR1 LGHDT, CDR2 YNNKEL (reference sequence). V lost 4 bases and J 2 bases, leaving 12 bases between the germline ends. For the CDR3, the DNA is TGTGCCAGCAGCCGGAAGGGGGGGACCTACGAGCAGTACTTC. Encoded protein: CASSRKGGTYEQYF.

This clonotype was recorded many times. The library was prepared for alpha chains; this beta chain is a stray read, so its frequency means little. The V gene is TRBV5-1, the J gene TRBJ2-2; D might be TRBD2 (5 bases). Germline V CDR1 and CDR2: SGHRS, YFSETQ. This CDR3 has 15 residues. Trimming removed 5 bases at V and 0 bases at J, with 11 bases between. CDR3 region: CASRRTGSNTGELFF. The CDR3 nucleotides read TGCGCCAGCAGGCGGACGGGATCGAACACCGGGGAGCTGTTTTTT.

This clonotype was picked up many times. Being off target in a library aimed at alpha chains, this beta chain has a size of little meaning. The V call is TRBV5-1, the J call TRBJ2-2; D may be TRBD1 (6 bases). The V and J ends lost 2 bases and 4 bases respectively, with 9 bases between them. The CDR3 is 14 residues long. From germline, CDR1 is SGHRS and CDR2 YFSETQ. Written as DNA, the CDR3 is TGCGCCAGCAGCTTCTGGACAGCCACCGGGGAGCTGTTTTTT. Translating it yields CASSFWTATGELFF.

This clonotype came up many times. This beta chain is an off-target read within a library intended for alpha chains, so its frequency means little. The gene calls are TRBV5-6 and TRBJ2-5; D is possibly TRBD1 (6 bases). Germline V lookup: CDR1 SGHDT, CDR2 YYEEEE. Deletions cut 0 bases from V and 4 bases from J, with 10 bases between. The CDR3 is 14 residues long. DNA for the CDR3: TGTGCCAGCAGCTTGGCGTTAGGGGGAGAGACCCAGTACTTC. Translating gives CASSLALGGETQYF.

This clonotype was seen ten or more times. This beta chain slipped into a library made for alpha chains as a stray read, so its size is not meaningful. This chain connects TRBV29-1 to TRBJ2-1; either TRBD1 or TRBD2 may supply D (5 bases each). The CDR3 contains 15 residues. Germline lookup yields CDR1 SQVTM and CDR2 ANQGSEA. V was pared by 5 bases and J by 0 bases, with 14 bases between. CDR3 nucleotides: TGCAGCGTTTCCGGGACCCTGAGCTCCTACAATGAGCAGTTCTTC. Translation gives CSVSGTLSSYNEQFF.

This clonotype was counted ten times or more. This beta chain is an off-target read within a library intended for alpha chains, so its frequency means little. The gene calls are TRBV12-3 or TRBV12-4 and TRBJ1-5, with D hard to call. The CDR3 loop spans 13 amino acids. V lost 5 bases, J lost 4 bases, and 9 bases lay in between. CDR3 residues: CASSGVENQPQHF. The CDR3 region has the DNA TGTGCCAGCAGTGGAGTGGAGAATCAGCCCCAGCATTTT.

The table lists this clonotype with many counts. This beta chain turned up in a library designed for alpha chains; as an off-target read, its abundance says little. This rearrangement joins TRBV24-1 to TRBJ2-1; perhaps TRBD1 as D (6 bases). Trimming cost V 12 bases and J 8 bases, with 28 bases left between them. CDR3 length: 16 residues. The V gene's germline CDR1 is KGHDR and CDR2 SFDVKD. The CDR3 nucleotides read TGTGCCCCCCGTCGACAGGTTCTAAACCCCCGGCATGAGCAGTTCTTC. Amino acids: CAPRRQVLNPRHEQFF.

In this sample, this clonotype turned up many times. This beta chain is an off-target read within a library intended for alpha chains, so its frequency means little. The rearrangement uses TRBV5-8 and TRBJ2-3, with 7 positions matching TRBD1. V was clipped by 4 bases and J by 1 base; unmatched bases: 6. Germline CDR1 and CDR2: SGHTS and YDEGEE. This CDR3 is built from 15 residues. CDR3 residues: CASSRDSAGTDTQYF. For the CDR3, the DNA is TGTGCCAGCAGCAGGGACAGCGCGGGCACAGATACGCAGTATTTT.

Points on this clonotype: Found in a library prepared for alpha chains, this beta chain is an off-target read, and its abundance has little meaning. The rearrangement uses TRBV4-1 and TRBJ2-3, with D hard to call. This CDR3 has 14 residues. CDR1 and CDR2 from the germline V gene are MGHRA and YSYEKL. The V gene lost 1 base and the J gene lost 0 bases, with 5 bases spanning the gap. DNA of the CDR3: TGCGCCAGCAGCCAAGGGCGGAGCACAGATACGCAGTATTTT. It is translated as CASSQGRSTDTQYF.

On this clonotype itself: Being one base from a much bigger clone, this may be a read error. Since it is a stray read in a library aimed at alpha chains, this beta chain has a size that is not meaningful. The CDR3 nucleotides read TGCGCCAGCAGTCAATGGGTCGTGGAAGGGACTAGGGATAACTACGAGCAGTACTTC. Translation gives CASSQWVVEGTRDNYEQYF. The gene calls are TRBV23-1 and TRBJ2-7, with 8 nucleotides matching TRBD2. TRBV23-1 is treated as an ORF (open reading frame) with a function not yet certain. The CDR3 has 19 amino acids. V lost 1 base to trimming and J lost 3 bases; unmatched junction nucleotides: 17.

This clonotype was recorded at least ten times. This beta chain appears as a stray read in a library generated for alpha chains; its size is not informative. The V call is TRBV15, the J call TRBJ2-7; 12 positions agree with TRBD2. Germline loops: CDR1 LNHNV, CDR2 YYDKDF (reference sequence). J gave up 4 bases and V 3 bases, and 4 bases lay outside the gene matches. This CDR3 spans 15 amino acids. CDR3 DNA: TGTGCCACCAGCAGGGAGACTAGCGGGAGTTACGAGCAGTACTTC. Protein product: CATSRETSGSYEQYF. Full variable domain (missing parts from reference TRBV15 and TRBJ2-7): DAMVIQNPRYQVTQFGKPVTLSCSQTLNHNVMYWYQQKSSQAPKLLFHYYDKDFNNEADTPDNFQSRRPNTSFCFLDIRSPGLGDTAMYLCATSRETSGSYEQYFGPGTRLTVT.

This clonotype has at least ten counts. With the library built for alpha chains, this beta chain is off target and its frequency is not meaningful. J is TRBJ2-1 and V is TRBV28; the match to TRBD2 covers 11 bases. Germline V lookup: CDR1 MDHEN, CDR2 SYDVKM. V shed 4 bases and J 8 bases; nucleotides not matched to a gene: 10. The CDR3 spans 16 residues. The CDR3 DNA follows: TGTGCCAGCAGTTCCCCACTAGCGGGAGCTGGTGATGAGCAGTTCTTC. Its translation is CASSSPLAGAGDEQFF.

Many counts were recorded for this clonotype. Since the library was made to target alpha chains, this beta chain is a stray read and its abundance is not meaningful. J is TRBJ1-1 and V is TRBV25-1, with TRBD1 as a possible D gene (5 bases). Deletions cut 1 base from V and 3 bases from J, with 6 bases between. This CDR3 contains 13 residues. Germline assignment: CDR1 MGHDK and CDR2 SYGVNS. The CDR3 protein is CASSESGDTEAFF. The CDR3 DNA follows: TGTGCCAGCAGTGAATCGGGGGACACTGAAGCTTTCTTT.

At least ten counts were recorded for this clonotype. In a library made to pick up alpha chains, this beta chain is a stray read with a size that means little. The J gene is TRBJ2-7, the V gene TRBV6-1; tentative D call: TRBD2 (6 bases). CDR3 length equals 14 residues. V was cut by 6 bases and J by 2 bases, with 14 bases left in between. Germline assignment: CDR1 MNHNS and CDR2 SASEGT. The CDR3 region is CASSVNGEAYEQYF. DNA for the CDR3: TGTGCCAGCAGCGTCAACGGGGAGGCCTACGAGCAGTACTTC.

There are many counts of this clonotype. This beta chain was picked up by a library intended for alpha chains and is off target, so its count carries little meaning. J is TRBJ1-1 and V is TRBV27, with a tentative D call TRBD1 (5 bases). Per the germline V gene, CDR1 is MNHEY and CDR2 is SMNVEV (reference sequence). V lost 6 bases and J 4 bases, leaving 18 bases between the germline ends. CDR3 length: 15 residues. The CDR3: CASRPWEGQGTEAFF. As DNA, the CDR3 is TGTGCCAGCAGACCCTGGGAGGGGCAGGGCACTGAAGCTTTCTTT.

As regards this clonotype: This beta chain was picked up by a library intended for alpha chains and is off target, so its count carries little meaning. V and J are TRBV12-3 or TRBV12-4 and TRBJ1-6; D is ambiguous. The ends were cut back, 3 bases at V and 0 bases at J, with 9 bases in the middle. The CDR3 consists of 16 residues. DNA for the CDR3: TGTGCCAGCAGTTTCGCAACGAGCTCCTATAATTCACCCCTCCACTTT. Protein: CASSFATSSYNSPLHF.

For this clonotype: The size of this beta chain means little, since it is a stray read in a library made for alpha chains. The chain recombines TRBV4-3 with TRBJ1-1; 8 bases line up with TRBD1. After removal of 1 base from V and 5 bases from J, the junction contained 6 bases not matched to a gene. From germline, CDR1 is LGHNA and CDR2 YSLEER. CDR3 length equals 15 residues. CDR3 DNA sequence: TGCGCCAGCAGCCAAGGGCCAGGGGGCAGTACTGAAGCTTTCTTT. This translates into CASSQGPGGSTEAFF.

There are a few counts of this clonotype. This beta chain slipped into a library made for alpha chains as a stray read, so its size is not meaningful. The chain combines TRBV6-5 with TRBJ2-7, with D perhaps matching TRBD1 (6 bases). V dropped 2 bases and J dropped 3 bases, with 11 bases sitting between them. Germline CDR1 reads MNHEY; CDR2 reads SVGAGI. This CDR3 is 14 amino acids long. CDR3 DNA: TGTGCCAGCAGTTACGGGACAAGGGACTACGAGCAGTACTTC. Translation gives CASSYGTRDYEQYF.

With respect to this clonotype: This beta chain is a stray sequence in a library constructed for alpha chains; its clone size is not meaningful. This chain links TRBV20-1 with TRBJ2-2; 9 bases agree with TRBD1. The CDR3 is 14 residues long. Per germline, CDR1 DFQATT and CDR2 SNEGSKA (reference sequence). V dropped 3 bases and J dropped 3; count of bases not matched to a gene: 2. The CDR3, as DNA: TGCAGTGCTAGCCGGACAGGGGACACCGGGGAGCTGTTTTTT. It is translated as CSASRTGDTGELFF.

In its sample, this clonotype was seen many times. A library made for alpha chains picked up this beta chain off target, so its size means little. The chain uses TRBV28 and TRBJ2-1; 10 bases match TRBD2. Germline trimming cut 5 bases from V and 4 bases from J; bases unmatched to any gene: 8. The CDR3 contains 16 residues. CDR1 and CDR2 from the germline V gene are MDHEN and SYDVKM. CDR3: CASSTPSGRGYNEQFF. The CDR3 region has the DNA TGTGCCAGCAGTACACCGAGCGGGAGGGGTTACAATGAGCAGTTCTTC.

This clonotype was recorded many times. This beta chain is an off-target read within a library intended for alpha chains, so its frequency means little. V usage is TRBV5-1 and J usage is TRBJ2-3; maybe TRBD1 (6 bases). Germline CDR1 and CDR2: SGHRS and YFSETQ. The CDR3 length is 15 residues. V was pared by 4 bases and J by 0 bases, with 12 bases between. Written as DNA, the CDR3 is TGCGCCAGCAGCCGCGGACAGACTAGCACAGATACGCAGTATTTT. Residues: CASSRGQTSTDTQYF. Variable domain in full (rest from reference TRBV5-1 and TRBJ2-3): KAGVTQTPRYLIKTRGQQVTLSCSPISGHRSVSWYQQTPGQGLQFLFEYFSETQRNKGNFPGRFSGRQFSNSRSEMNVSTLELGDSALYLCASSRGQTSTDTQYFGPGTRLTVL.

This clonotype was found many times. Within a library made for alpha chains, this beta chain is off target, and its count is uninformative. The chain has TRBV27 and TRBJ2-3; D perhaps matches TRBD1 (7 bases). Trimming pared 5 bases from V and 6 bases from J, leaving 30 bases between. Germline values: CDR1 MNHEY, CDR2 SMNVEV (reference sequence). The CDR3 runs to 19 residues. CDR3 in amino acids: CASSDRGTAAPFSRDTQYF. CDR3 nucleotides: TGTGCCAGCAGTGACCGCGGGACAGCGGCTCCATTTTCTCGGGATACGCAGTATTTT.

About this clonotype itself: Being off target in a library aimed at alpha chains, this beta chain has a size of little meaning. The chain carries TRBV4-3 and TRBJ2-7; the match to TRBD2 covers 9 bases. This CDR3 is built from 14 residues. Germline loops: CDR1 LGHNA, CDR2 YSLEER. V lost 4 bases, J lost 4 bases, and 5 bases stayed unmatched. CDR3 protein: CASSPIAGVYEQYF. The CDR3 coding sequence is TGCGCCAGCAGCCCAATAGCGGGAGTGTACGAGCAGTACTTC.

The table lists this clonotype with many counts. Since it is a stray read in a library aimed at alpha chains, this beta chain has a size that is not meaningful. V gene TRBV7-8 combines with J gene TRBJ1-6; no definite D call. Germline CDR1 reads SGHVS; CDR2 reads FQNEAQ. V was pared by 4 bases and J by 7 bases, with 14 bases between. CDR3 size: 15 residues. The CDR3 is CASSSLGVRNSPLHF. The CDR3 DNA is TGTGCCAGCAGCTCCCTCGGGGTCCGGAATTCACCCCTCCACTTT.

This clonotype is labeled medium-sized. This beta chain lies outside the target of a library built for alpha chains; its clone size means little. The rearrangement joins TRBV6-2 or TRBV6-3 to TRBJ2-1; D is possibly TRBD1 (6 bases). V was shortened by 7 bases and J by 10 bases, with 14 bases between the two germline ends. The CDR3 consists of 12 residues. Germline V gene data show CDR1 as MNHEY and CDR2 as SVGEGT. The CDR3 bases are TGTGCCAGCACCGTGAGGACAGCGGAGCAGTTCTTC. Translating gives CASTVRTAEQFF.

This clonotype came up many times. This beta chain represents an off-target read in a library built for alpha chains; its size is of limited meaning. CDR3 DNA: TGTGCCAGCAGCTCTCGCCCTAGAGATGAGCAGTTCTTC. It is translated as CASSSRPRDEQFF. The rearrangement links TRBV7-2 to TRBJ2-1; D remains unclear. Trimming removed 4 bases from V and 8 bases from J, with 12 bases in between. The CDR3 length is 13 residues. Germline V gives CDR1 SGHTA, CDR2 FQGNSA.

As regards this clonotype: A library made for alpha chains picked up this beta chain off target, so its size means little. The V gene is TRBV20-1, the J gene TRBJ2-3; TRBD2 aligns across 15 bases. The length of the CDR3 is 16 residues. Germline V gives CDR1 DFQATT, CDR2 SNEGSKA (reference sequence). With 6 bases clipped from V and 5 bases from J, the junction kept 9 bases outside the gene matches. CDR3 amino acids: CSAPRGLAGGVDTQYF. CDR3 coding DNA: TGCAGTGCCCCCAGGGGACTAGCGGGAGGTGTAGATACGCAGTATTTT.

This clonotype came up many times. This beta chain is a stray read from a library made for alpha chains; its abundance is not meaningful. The chain recombines TRBV5-1 with TRBJ2-3; D not certain. Germline CDR1 SGHRS, CDR2 YFSETQ. The CDR3 loop spans 14 amino acids. Deletions cut 8 bases from V and 0 bases from J, with 13 bases between. CDR3 coding DNA: TGCGCCAGTTTGCGGTCAGAGAGCACAGATACGCAGTATTTT. This encodes CASLRSESTDTQYF.

About this clonotype: This beta chain is a stray sequence in a library constructed for alpha chains; its clone size is not meaningful. This chain links TRBV7-9 with TRBJ1-2, with D possibly matching TRBD1 (5 bases). This CDR3 spans 14 amino acids. CDR1 is SEHNR, CDR2 FQNEAQ, per germline (reference sequence). V gave up 5 bases and J gave up 6 bases, with 16 bases separating them. The CDR3 reads CASSPGGLRDGYTF. CDR3 nucleotide sequence: TGTGCCAGCAGCCCCGGGGGACTCAGGGATGGCTACACCTTC.